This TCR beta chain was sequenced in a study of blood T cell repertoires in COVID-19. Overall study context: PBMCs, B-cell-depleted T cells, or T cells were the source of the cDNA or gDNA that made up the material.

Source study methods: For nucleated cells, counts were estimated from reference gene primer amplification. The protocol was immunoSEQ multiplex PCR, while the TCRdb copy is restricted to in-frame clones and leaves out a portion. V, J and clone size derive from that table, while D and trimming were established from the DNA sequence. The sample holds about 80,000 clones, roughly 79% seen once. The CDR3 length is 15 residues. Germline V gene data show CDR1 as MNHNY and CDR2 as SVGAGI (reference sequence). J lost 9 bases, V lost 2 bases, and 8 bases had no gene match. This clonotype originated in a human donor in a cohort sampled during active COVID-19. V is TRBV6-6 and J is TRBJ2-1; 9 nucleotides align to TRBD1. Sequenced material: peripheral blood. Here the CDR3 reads CASSYPEQGAAEQFF. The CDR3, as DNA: TGTGCCAGCAGTTACCCGGAACAGGGGGCCGCTGAGCAGTTCTTC.